The T cell receptor beta chain described here comes from a study of STAT3 mutations in large granular lymphocyte leukemia. Study-level background: More than half of T-LGLL patients received immunosuppressive therapy.

Findings and limits, study-wide: Every T-cell large granular lymphocyte leukemia patient had at least one immunodominant TCR beta clonotype. After therapy, about 35% of the 18 patients switched clonotypes, all new clones STAT3 wild type. In some patients, a small highly pathogenic clone possibly went undetected.

Produced via immunoSEQ multiplex PCR; TCRdb's table is partial and in-frame only. The sample holds roughly 5,900 clones; around 90% are singletons and the top ten take approximately 15%. There are 16 residues in the CDR3. Germline V gene data show CDR1 as SGHTA and CDR2 as FQGNSA. Trimming took off 3 bases at V and 3 bases at J, with 12 bases between the two ends. For this clone: Its specificity is unknown.

The source material was PBMCs. This receptor was identified in a human donor with T large granular lymphocyte leukemia. Some clones in this sample may be carry-over from other donors' samples. The J gene is TRBJ1-6, the V gene TRBV7-2; D might be TRBD1 (6 bases). The CDR3 protein is CASSLGGPGYNSPLHF. CDR3 DNA: TGTGCCAGCAGCTTGGGGGGGCCCGGCTATAATTCACCCCTCCACTTT.